Following are 23 T cell receptor beta chains from one sample sequenced in a study of cytomegalovirus exposure and HLA in healthy donors. Use of 60 Vbeta and 13 Jbeta primers characterized the PCR. Profiled with immunoSEQ multiplex PCR; TCRdb holds only in-frame clones, not every one. The table lists over 100,000 clones, roughly 80% of them singletons. What was sequenced was PBMCs. The receptors here all came from a woman aged 45-65 years in good health and CMV-seropositive.

This clone appeared a single time. The chain has TRBV5-5 and TRBJ1-1, with D uncertain. V lost 0 bases to trimming and J lost 3 bases, with 9 bases between them. This CDR3 region has 14 residues. Germline V lookup: CDR1 SGHKS, CDR2 YYEKEE (reference sequence). CDR3 sequence reads: CASSLVGQDTEAFF. The CDR3 region has the DNA TGTGCCAGCAGCTTGGTAGGTCAGGACACTGAAGCTTTCTTT.

The V and J genes are TRBV4-2 and TRBJ1-1; a weak D match, TRBD1 (6 bases). V dropped 0 bases and J dropped 11 bases, with 13 bases sitting between them. Germline V gene data show CDR1 as LGHNA and CDR2 as YNFKEQ. CDR3 length: 13 residues. The CDR3 protein is CASSQDTAGEAFF. The CDR3 region has the DNA TGTGCCAGCAGCCAAGATACGGCAGGGGAGGCTTTCTTT.

The V gene is TRBV10-3, the J gene TRBJ2-7, with a tentative D call TRBD2 (7 bases). The CDR3 extends over 14 amino acids. The V and J ends lost 5 bases and 3 bases respectively, with 14 bases between them. Germline assignment: CDR1 ENHRY and CDR2 SYGVKD. CDR3 coding DNA: TGTGCCATCAGTCCGGCAGGGGACTACTACGAGCAGTACTTC. This translates into CAISPAGDYYEQYF.

This clone has only a few counts. V and J are TRBV4-2 and TRBJ1-1; 10 nucleotides agree with TRBD1. The CDR3 sequence is 15 residues long. V lost 5 bases to trimming and J lost 11 bases; unmatched junction nucleotides: 14. Germline CDR1 reads LGHNA; CDR2 reads YNFKEQ. The CDR3 region has the DNA TGTGCCAGCAGCTTACCCTCCGGGACAGGGGATCGCGCTTTCTTT. The encoded protein is CASSLPSGTGDRAFF.

The chain is built from TRBV27 and TRBJ2-5; 9 positions agree with TRBD1. The J call may not be correct, given that the DNA end is closer to TRBJ2-7. The CDR3 extends over 16 amino acids. Germline-derived CDR1 and CDR2 are MNHEY and SMNVEV (reference sequence). CDR3: CASSLLPGQGLNEQYF. CDR3 DNA: TGTGCCAGCAGTTTACTTCCGGGACAGGGATTGAACGAGCAGTACTTC.

CDR3 loop: CASSLGTRYNEQFF. In nucleotides, the CDR3 is TGTGCCAGCAGCTTAGGGACAAGATACAATGAGCAGTTCTTC. The genes are TRBV7-6 and TRBJ2-1; possibly TRBD1 for D (5 bases). Germline V gives CDR1 SGHVS, CDR2 FNYEAQ. Trimming removed 1 base from V and 4 bases from J, with 8 bases in between. The CDR3 runs 14 residues.

The chain joins TRBV7-2 to TRBJ2-1; 11 nucleotides agree with TRBD2. There are 15 residues in the CDR3. Germline assignment: CDR1 SGHTA and CDR2 FQGNSA. With 5 bases clipped from V and 8 bases from J, the junction kept 8 bases outside the gene matches. CDR3 residues: CASSATSGAWDEQFF. The CDR3 nucleotides are TGTGCCAGCAGCGCGACTAGCGGGGCCTGGGATGAGCAGTTCTTC.

This chain links TRBV6-5 with TRBJ2-1; D is perhaps TRBD2 (6 bases). V lost 2 bases, J lost 4 bases, and 15 bases lay in between. Germline V gene data show CDR1 as MNHEY and CDR2 as SVGAGI. This CDR3 contains 16 residues. CDR3 DNA: TGTGCCAGCAGTTACACCGGACGCGGAGGGTACAATGAGCAGTTCTTC. It translates to CASSYTGRGGYNEQFF.

CDR3 DNA: TGTGCCACTGGGCAGGGGGCAACTAATGAAAAACTGTTTTTT. Translation: CATGQGATNEKLFF. The chain employs TRBV19 and TRBJ1-4; TRBD1 matches at 7 bases. The germline V gene has CDR1 LNHDA and CDR2 SQIVND (reference sequence). This CDR3 is built from 14 residues. V lost 10 bases, J lost 0 bases, and 5 bases stayed unmatched.

The chain employs TRBV15 and TRBJ1-5; 7 bases align to TRBD1. CDR1 and CDR2 from the germline V gene are LNHNV and YYDKDF (reference sequence). CDR3 size: 15 residues. With 5 bases clipped from V and 3 bases from J, the junction kept 7 bases outside the gene matches. This CDR3 reads CATSPGTVPNQPQHF. CDR3 DNA sequence: TGTGCCACCAGCCCGGGGACAGTCCCCAATCAGCCCCAGCATTTT.

This chain links TRBV6-6 with TRBJ2-7; the D gene is possibly TRBD1 (5 bases). The CDR3 has 13 residues. The germline V gene has CDR1 MNHNY and CDR2 SVGAGI (reference sequence). Trimming left V 5 bases short and J 4 bases short, with 12 bases between. CDR3 nucleotide sequence: TGTGCCAGCAGTGCCGGACATTATTACGAGCAGTACTTC. Residues: CASSAGHYYEQYF.

The chain uses TRBV7-6 and TRBJ2-7; 7 bases match TRBD1. The CDR3 length is 17 residues. V shed 5 bases and J 1 base; nucleotides not matched to a gene: 14. Germline CDR1 and CDR2: SGHVS and FNYEAQ. The chain's CDR3 is CASSPYPDRDGSYEQYF. For the CDR3, the DNA is TGTGCCAGCAGCCCCTACCCCGACAGGGATGGGTCCTACGAGCAGTACTTC.

The chain recombines TRBV19 with TRBJ2-5; D is uncertain. The tail of the sequence fits TRBJ2-7 better, so the J call may be wrong. The CDR3 contains 14 residues. The germline CDR1 and CDR2 sequences are LNHDA and SQIVND (reference sequence). Here the CDR3 DNA reads TGTGCCAGTAGTACAGAGAGCGTCTCCTACGAGCAGTACTTC. Protein sequence: CASSTESVSYEQYF.

This chain connects TRBV5-1 to TRBJ2-5, with 7 bases fitting TRBD2. The trim removed 7 bases at V and 2 bases at J, leaving 8 bases unmatched. CDR1 is SGHRS and CDR2 is YFSETQ in the germline V gene. CDR3 length: 14 residues. The chain's CDR3 is CASRVAGEQETQYF. CDR3 nucleotides: TGCGCCAGCCGGGTGGCGGGGGAGCAAGAGACCCAGTACTTC.

The V gene is TRBV28, the J gene TRBJ1-2; the D gene is possibly TRBD1 (5 bases). The length of the CDR3 is 13 residues. Looked up from germline, CDR1 is MDHEN and CDR2 is SYDVKM. V lost 9 bases to trimming and J lost 4 bases, with 15 bases between them. Written as DNA, the CDR3 is TGTGCCAGTGAAACAGGCCTTACCTATGGCTACACCTTC. As protein: CASETGLTYGYTF.

This clone was seen only a few times. This chain links TRBV4-2 with TRBJ2-6; D gene ambiguous. From germline, CDR1 is LGHNA and CDR2 YNFKEQ. The CDR3 loop spans 16 amino acids. The ends were cut back, 0 bases at V and 1 base at J, with 7 bases in the middle. The CDR3 sequence: CASSQEPRSGANVLTF. The CDR3 DNA is TGTGCCAGCAGCCAAGAACCCAGGTCTGGGGCCAACGTCCTGACTTTC.

The V gene is TRBV18, the J gene TRBJ2-7; D may be TRBD1 (6 bases). V was trimmed by 3 bases and J by 0 bases, leaving 9 bases between them. Germline lookup yields CDR1 KGHSH and CDR2 LQKENI. This CDR3 is built from 14 residues. The CDR3 loop is CASSPADSSYEQYF. The CDR3 DNA is TGTGCCAGCTCACCCGCGGACAGCTCCTACGAGCAGTACTTC.

This chain joins TRBV20-1 and TRBJ2-7, with TRBD1 as a possible D gene (5 bases). V lost 5 bases to trimming and J lost 4 bases, with 9 bases between them. The length of the CDR3 is 11 residues. Germline CDR1 DFQATT, CDR2 SNEGSKA (reference sequence). The CDR3 DNA reads as TGCAGTGCTCTCAGGGTGTACGAGCAGTACTTC. This codes for CSALRVYEQYF.

This clone was observed a single time. This rearrangement joins TRBV2 to TRBJ2-7; 12 bases line up with TRBD2. Germline V gene data show CDR1 as SNHLY and CDR2 as FYNNEI. The ends lost 4 bases at V and 6 bases at J; junction bases unmatched: 4. This CDR3 spans 14 amino acids. For the CDR3, the DNA is TGTGCCAGCAGTGTTCGACTAGCGGGAGTCGAGCAGTACTTC. Translation: CASSVRLAGVEQYF.

V gene TRBV10-1 combines with J gene TRBJ2-3; D is undetermined. Germline CDR1 is WNHNN and CDR2 is SYGVQD (reference sequence). The V end was cut by 2 bases, the J end by 0 bases, with 3 bases between. This CDR3 region has 13 residues. The CDR3 DNA reads as TGCGCCAGCAGTGAGAGCAGCACAGATACGCAGTATTTT. Its translation: CASSESSTDTQYF.

This clone appeared once. The J gene is TRBJ2-7, the V gene TRBV7-8; possibly TRBD1 for D (5 bases). V was clipped by 1 base and J by 2 bases, with 9 bases between them. From germline, CDR1 is SGHVS and CDR2 FQNEAQ. The CDR3 runs 14 residues. The CDR3 DNA sequence: TGTGCCAGCAGCTTAGTGACAGCCGCCTACGAGCAGTACTTC. Translating gives CASSLVTAAYEQYF.

The rearrangement joins TRBV7-2 to TRBJ2-6; weak D call: TRBD2 (7 bases). The CDR3 is made up of 18 amino acids. The germline gives CDR1 SGHTA, CDR2 FQGNSA. V lost 3 bases and J 0 bases, leaving 15 bases between the germline ends. CDR3 loop: CASSFRGARVSGANVLTF. The CDR3 bases are TGTGCCAGCAGCTTTCGGGGGGCCAGAGTCTCTGGGGCCAACGTCCTGACTTTC.

This chain uses TRBV6-1 with TRBJ1-5, with 12 bases aligning to TRBD1. Trimming took 6 bases from V and 8 from J; bases not matched to a gene: 8. From germline, CDR1 is MNHNS and CDR2 SASEGT. The CDR3 spans 15 residues. The CDR3 DNA is TGTGCCAGCAGGCCCGGGACAGGGGGCATAGAGCCCCAGCATTTT. Its protein is CASRPGTGGIEPQHF.